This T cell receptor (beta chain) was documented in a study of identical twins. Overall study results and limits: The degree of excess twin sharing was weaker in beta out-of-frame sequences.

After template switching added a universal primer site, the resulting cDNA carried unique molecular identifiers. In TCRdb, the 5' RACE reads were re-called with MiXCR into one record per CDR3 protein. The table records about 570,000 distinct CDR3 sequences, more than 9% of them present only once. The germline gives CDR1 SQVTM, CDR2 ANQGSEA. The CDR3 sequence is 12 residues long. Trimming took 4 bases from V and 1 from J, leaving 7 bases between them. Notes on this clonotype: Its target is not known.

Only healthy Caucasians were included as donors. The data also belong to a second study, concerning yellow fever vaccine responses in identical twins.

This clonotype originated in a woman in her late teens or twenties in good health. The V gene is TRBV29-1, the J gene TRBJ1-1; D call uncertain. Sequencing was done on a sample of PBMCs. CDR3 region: CSVGYSNTEAFF. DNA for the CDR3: TGCAGCGTTGGGTATTCGAACACTGAAGCTTTCTTT. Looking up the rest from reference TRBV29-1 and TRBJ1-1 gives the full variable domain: SAVISQKPSRDICQRGTSLTIQCQVDSQVTMMFWYRQQPGQSLTLIATANQGSEATYESGFVIDKFPISRPNLTFSTLTVSNMSPEDSSIYLCSVGYSNTEAFFGQGTRLTVV.